The clone carrying this TCR beta chain appeared a single time. What it recognizes is unknown. The sample is drawn from a study of cytotoxic CD8 clonotypes in ibrutinib-treated CLL. As for the study in general: Samples yielded averages of approximately 260,000 productive templates and 90,000 to 95,000 productive rearrangements.

General study results and limits: Contraction or stability on treatment was seen for public clonotypes, which were uncommon. Ibrutinib response saw clonality rise, and progression saw it return toward baseline.

Germline CDR1 is SGHRS and CDR2 is YFSETQ. V dropped 0 bases and J dropped 6; count of bases not matched to a gene: 7. This CDR3 region has 16 residues. Some clones are missing from TCRdb's copy, which holds only in-frame ones; the method was immunoSEQ multiplex PCR. This table has around 250,000 clones, under 80% appearing once. Cryopreserved PBMCs supplied roughly 1.8 micrograms of genomic DNA for TCR beta libraries. This TCR was sampled from a human donor with chronic lymphocytic leukemia. The chain is built from TRBV5-1 and TRBJ2-2; TRBD1 agrees at 8 bases. The material was PBMCs, obtained after 24 months of ibrutinib treatment. The CDR3 DNA follows: TGCGCCAGCAGCTTGGAGGCAGGGGGCGAACCCGGGGAGCTGTTTTTT. Translating it yields CASSLEAGGEPGELFF.